The 12 T cell receptor beta chains reported below all come from one sample, sequenced in a study of T cell responses to AZD1222 COVID-19 vaccine. Clones were read by immunoSEQ multiplex PCR, and TCRdb kept only the in-frame ones, dropping some. Of approximately 180,000 clones listed, about nine tenths are singletons. Sequenced here: peripheral blood, sampled on day 0 of AZD1222 vaccination. These TCRs come from an adult in good health.

This chain links TRBV7-2 with TRBJ2-7; D is unresolved. V was cut by 3 bases and J by 4 bases, with 10 bases left in between. This CDR3 is built from 13 residues. Germline loops: CDR1 SGHTA, CDR2 FQGNSA. This CDR3 is CASSLGPQYEQYF. Here the CDR3 DNA reads TGTGCCAGCAGCTTGGGCCCCCAATACGAGCAGTACTTC.

This clone occurred once. The V gene is TRBV7-2, the J gene TRBJ2-7, with D uncertain. The CDR3 sequence is 14 residues long. Trimming took off 3 bases at V and 0 bases at J, with 9 bases between the two ends. Germline CDR1 reads SGHTA; CDR2 reads FQGNSA. The CDR3 nucleotides are TGTGCCAGCAGCTTTGGCCGGGCCTCCTACGAGCAGTACTTC. Translated: CASSFGRASYEQYF.

V usage is TRBV29-1 and J usage is TRBJ2-7; TRBD2 might be the D (6 bases). CDR3 length equals 13 residues. The V end lost 3 bases, the J end lost 6 bases, and 15 bases lay between the germline ends. CDR1 and CDR2 from the germline V gene are SQVTM and ANQGSEA. CDR3 loop: CSVDVEGLAEQYF. The CDR3 nucleotides are TGCAGCGTTGACGTGGAGGGGTTGGCCGAGCAGTACTTC.

This chain uses TRBV5-1 with TRBJ2-2; D is perhaps TRBD2 (6 bases). Germline V gene sequence: CDR1 SGHRS, CDR2 YFSETQ. This CDR3 comprises 16 residues. Trimming removed 4 bases at V and 0 bases at J, with 13 bases between. The CDR3 protein is CASSPRERSNTGELFF. In nucleotides, the CDR3 is TGCGCCAGCAGCCCCCGGGAGCGGTCGAACACCGGGGAGCTGTTTTTT.

This sequence joins TRBV4-2 and TRBJ2-3; D is unclear. The CDR3 is made up of 15 amino acids. Trimming pared 0 bases from V and 1 base from J, leaving 8 bases between. Germline V lookup: CDR1 LGHNA, CDR2 YNFKEQ. In DNA, the CDR3 is TGTGCCAGCAGCCAAGACTACGCACGCACAGATACGCAGTATTTT. Its protein product is CASSQDYARTDTQYF.

The V call is TRBV2, the J call TRBJ1-2; 7 positions agree with TRBD1. The CDR3 length is 11 residues. V trimming: 8 bases; J trimming: 6 bases; junction bases outside the gene matches: 3. Germline assignment: CDR1 SNHLY and CDR2 FYNNEI. The CDR3 loop is CASGTVDGYTF. CDR3 in DNA: TGTGCCAGCGGGACAGTTGATGGCTACACCTTC.

The gene calls are TRBV2 and TRBJ2-1; D not certain. Trimming took off 2 bases at V and 8 bases at J, with 10 bases between the two ends. The CDR3 has 13 residues. Germline V gene lookup returns CDR1 SNHLY and CDR2 FYNNEI. CDR3 amino acids: CASSEFRSYEQFF. CDR3 in DNA: TGTGCCAGCAGTGAATTCCGGAGCTATGAGCAGTTCTTC. Variable domain in full (rest from reference TRBV2 and TRBJ2-1): EPEVTQTPSHQVTQMGQEVILRCVPISNHLYFYWYRQILGQKVEFLVSFYNNEISEKSEIFDDQFSVERPDGSNFTLKIRSTKLEDSAMYFCASSEFRSYEQFFGPGTRLTVL.

This clone was recorded only once. The rearrangement joins TRBV20-1 to TRBJ1-2; no clear D. The CDR3 covers 11 residues. Germline values: CDR1 DFQATT, CDR2 SNEGSKA (reference sequence). V gave up 5 bases and J gave up 5 bases, with 9 bases separating them. The CDR3 spells CSALLGYGYTF. The CDR3 bases are TGCAGTGCTCTTCTGGGATATGGCTACACCTTC.

CDR3 in amino acids: CAWSGGTSSNEKLFF. CDR3 DNA sequence: TGTGCCTGGAGTGGGGGAACAAGTTCTAATGAAAAACTGTTTTTT. The chain has TRBV30 and TRBJ1-4; unclear D gene. The ends were cut back, 1 base at V and 3 bases at J, with 12 bases in the middle. The germline gives CDR1 GTSNPN, CDR2 SVGIG (reference sequence). The CDR3 length is 15 residues.

V gene TRBV7-9 combines with J gene TRBJ2-5; D perhaps matches TRBD2 (6 bases). The CDR3 consists of 13 residues. Trimming took off 3 bases at V and 5 bases at J, with 10 bases between the two ends. Germline values: CDR1 SEHNR, CDR2 FQNEAQ (reference sequence). The CDR3 here is CASSFGGLETQYF. The CDR3 DNA follows: TGTGCCAGCAGCTTCGGGGGTTTGGAGACCCAGTACTTC. Looking up the rest from reference TRBV7-9 and TRBJ2-5 gives the full variable domain: DTGVSQNPRHKITKRGQNVTFRCDPISEHNRLYWYRQTLGQGPEFLTYFQNEAQLEKSRLLSDRFSAERPKGSFSTLEIQRTEQGDSAMYLCASSFGGLETQYFGPGTRLLVL.

The genes are TRBV11-2 and TRBJ1-5; perhaps TRBD1 as D (5 bases). V lost 1 base and J 2 bases, leaving 9 bases between the germline ends. This CDR3 region has 15 residues. Germline assignment: CDR1 SGHAT and CDR2 FQNNGV. In DNA, the CDR3 is TGTGCCAGCAGCTTAGTTTGGGGGGGCAATCAGCCCCAGCATTTT. It encodes CASSLVWGGNQPQHF.

This rearrangement joins TRBV29-1 to TRBJ1-2, with D unclear. The CDR3 runs 13 residues. CDR1 SQVTM and CDR2 ANQGSEA come from the germline V gene. With 4 bases removed from V and 1 base from J, the gap between germline ends came to 10 bases. The CDR3 spells CSVVAGLNYGYTF. The CDR3, as DNA: TGCAGCGTTGTGGCAGGCCTTAACTATGGCTACACCTTC.